The 12 T cell receptor beta chains listed next were all sequenced from one sample in a study of T cell changes during pregnancy in multiple sclerosis. The assay was immunoSEQ multiplex PCR, and TCRdb's table has in-frame clones only and misses some. In the table there are about 51,000 clones, more than 85% of which are singletons. Specimen: CD8+ T cells from peripheral blood mononuclear cells, collected in the second trimester of pregnancy. Every receptor here comes from a female donor with multiple sclerosis, enrolled in a pregnancy study.

V is TRBV9 and J is TRBJ2-1; 8 positions agree with TRBD2. The CDR3 sequence is 15 residues long. V lost 0 bases to trimming and J lost 5 bases; unmatched junction nucleotides: 4. Germline CDR1 reads SGDLS; CDR2 reads YYNGEE. Here the CDR3 reads CASSVELAANNEQFF. DNA of the CDR3: TGTGCCAGCAGCGTAGAACTAGCGGCAAACAATGAGCAGTTCTTC.

This chain links TRBV5-1 with TRBJ2-1, with 11 bases that match TRBD2. Germline V lookup: CDR1 SGHRS, CDR2 YFSETQ. The CDR3 is 18 amino acids. The V gene end was trimmed by 1 base and the J gene end by 4 bases; junction bases not matched to a gene: 10. The CDR3 sequence: CASSLWHLTSGNYNEQFF. CDR3 coding DNA: TGCGCCAGCAGCTTGTGGCATTTGACTAGCGGGAATTACAATGAGCAGTTCTTC.

Details on this clone: One end of the junction varies from germline; a read error may be responsible. The V and J genes are TRBV29-1 and TRBJ1-5; TRBD1 might be the D (6 bases). The germline gives CDR1 SQVTM, CDR2 ANQGSEA. The CDR3 has 11 amino acids. CDR3 residues: CAGGDNQPQHF. The CDR3 DNA sequence: TGTGCGGGGGGCGACAATCAGCCCCAGCATTTT.

V usage is TRBV13 and J usage is TRBJ2-3, with D possibly matching TRBD2 (5 bases). Trimming removed 0 bases from V and 2 bases from J, with 6 bases in between. The CDR3 runs to 14 residues. CDR1 is PRHDT, CDR2 FYEKMQ, per germline (reference sequence). The CDR3 DNA follows: TGTGCCAGCAGCTTAGGCGGGAACACAGATACGCAGTATTTT. It codes for CASSLGGNTDTQYF.

The chain uses TRBV7-9 and TRBJ2-7; 8 nucleotides align to TRBD1. This CDR3 has 13 amino acids. J gave up 4 bases and V 1 base, and 0 bases lay outside the gene matches. The germline gives CDR1 SEHNR, CDR2 FQNEAQ (reference sequence). The DNA for the CDR3 is TGTGCCAGCAGCTTAGGGACAGGGTACGAGCAGTACTTC. Its translation: CASSLGTGYEQYF.

The chain couples TRBV7-2 to TRBJ1-1; D call uncertain. Germline CDR1 reads SGHTA; CDR2 reads FQGNSA. The CDR3 spans 14 residues. V was shortened by 1 base and J by 1 base, with 7 bases between the two germline ends. CDR3 DNA sequence: TGTGCCAGCAGCTTAGTGGTCAGGAACACTGAAGCTTTCTTT. As protein: CASSLVVRNTEAFF.

Only one count was recorded for this clone. V gene TRBV19 combines with J gene TRBJ2-7; 12 nucleotides align to TRBD1. V lost 5 bases, J lost 0 bases, and 14 bases stayed unmatched. The CDR3 spans 19 residues. The germline gives CDR1 LNHDA, CDR2 SQIVND (reference sequence). CDR3 amino acids: CASSPGQGASLFFSYEQYF. The CDR3 DNA reads as TGTGCCAGTAGTCCGGGACAGGGGGCTTCCCTCTTTTTCTCCTACGAGCAGTACTTC.

V and J are TRBV4-3 and TRBJ2-4; 7 nucleotides agree with TRBD1. Germline-derived CDR1 and CDR2 are LGHNA and YSLEER. V dropped 0 bases and J dropped 5; count of bases not matched to a gene: 10. The CDR3 has 17 amino acids. The CDR3 region has the DNA TGCGCCAGCAGCCAAGATGGGGGACAGTGGGGAGAAAACATTCAGTACTTC. Translating gives CASSQDGGQWGENIQYF.

The chain joins TRBV2 to TRBJ2-2; 10 nucleotides agree with TRBD1. Germline lookup yields CDR1 SNHLY and CDR2 FYNNEI. CDR3 length: 13 residues. The V gene end was trimmed by 9 bases and the J gene end by 7 bases; junction bases not matched to a gene: 5. The CDR3, as DNA: TGTGCCAGGACAGGGGGCGCAGGCGGGGAGCTGTTTTTT. The encoded protein is CARTGGAGGELFF.

This clone was observed once. V is TRBV9 and J is TRBJ2-3; D possibly corresponds to TRBD2 (5 bases). This CDR3 is built from 18 residues. Germline V gene data show CDR1 as SGDLS and CDR2 as YYNGEE. Trimming stripped 3 bases from V and 2 bases from J, with 22 bases between. The CDR3 is CASSAEGAADVYTDTQYF. CDR3 coding DNA: TGTGCCAGCAGCGCAGAGGGAGCGGCCGACGTTTACACAGATACGCAGTATTTT.

The rearrangement uses TRBV7-6 and TRBJ2-7, with 8 bases that match TRBD2. Germline loops: CDR1 SGHVS, CDR2 FNYEAQ. V lost 4 bases to trimming and J lost 1 base; unmatched junction nucleotides: 9. The CDR3 has 16 amino acids. CDR3 in DNA: TGTGCCAGCAGCTCGCCAACTAGCGGAATTTCCTACGAGCAGTACTTC. It translates to CASSSPTSGISYEQYF.

The chain has TRBV1 and TRBJ1-1; the table's D call, TRBD1, was not checked against the DNA. TRBV1 is annotated as a pseudogene. The CDR3 runs 16 residues. The CDR3 DNA sequence: TGCACCAGCAACACCGACAGGGGGGCCCCGAACACTGAAGCTTTCTTT. This codes for CTSNTDRGAPNTEAFF.